This T cell receptor (beta chain) was sequenced for a study of identical twins' blood T cells. The three twin pairs were reared together, likely meeting the same infections. The germline CDR1 and CDR2 sequences are KGHSH and LQKENI. CDR3 size: 13 residues. About this clonotype itself: One junction end does not reproduce the germline sequence, and a read error may be involved.

Each TCR cDNA library carried sample-specific barcodes on both ends. Each CDR3 protein gets one entry after TCRdb re-called the 5' RACE reads with MiXCR. The sample carries fewer than 450,000 distinct CDR3 sequences, roughly 31% recorded once. The TCR was taken from a woman between 18 and 50 years old in good health. The sequenced sample consisted of PBMCs. V gene TRBV18 combines with J gene TRBJ1-1; D is ambiguous. The CDR3 region has the DNA TGTGCCATCTCACCGGTGGGTGGCACTGAAGCTTTCTTT. Protein sequence: CAISPVGGTEAFF.